This T cell receptor (beta chain) was sequenced during a study of identical twins. General study findings and limits: Researchers reported excess low generation probability among twin-shared out-of-frame alpha sequences. Abundant beta clonotypes from cord blood had fewer insertions, unlike memory repertoires, which showed none. The study based its conclusions on cross-sectional statistical analysis and did not follow the same donors.

Unique molecular identifiers were in the cDNA, with template-switch universal primer binding. TCRdb re-called the 5' RACE reads with MiXCR, one entry per CDR3 protein. Of more than 1.5 million distinct CDR3 sequences listed, under 35% are singletons. Turning to this clonotype: Its antigen is unknown.

This CDR3 comprises 16 residues. Germline CDR1 and CDR2: DFQATT and SNEGSKA (reference sequence). V was pared by 0 bases and J by 3 bases, with 6 bases of the junction left unmatched. The source is a newborn girl in good health. The chain joins TRBV20-1 to TRBJ2-1; 9 bases agree with TRBD2. What was sequenced was cord blood. The CDR3: CSARDLGSGGYNEQFF. In nucleotides, the CDR3 is TGCAGTGCTAGAGATCTTGGTAGCGGGGGCTACAATGAGCAGTTCTTC.